This TCR beta chain comes out of a study of T cells in Graves' hyperthyroidism and ophthalmopathy. This clonotype was seen more than once but under ten times. RNA transcripts served as the template for amplifying TCR beta CDR3 regions. The study used the HTBI primer set for a first-round RT-PCR of the TCR CDR3. MiXCR, run by TCRdb on the multiplex PCR reads, gives a single entry per CDR3 protein. The repertoire includes around 430,000 distinct CDR3 sequences, 14% to 15% of them detected once, and roughly 33% sits in the top ten. Per the germline V gene, CDR1 is LNHDA and CDR2 is SQIVND (reference sequence). Trimming took 5 bases from V and 1 from J, leaving 13 bases between them. The CDR3 has 15 residues.

The chain uses TRBV19 and TRBJ2-3; D possibly uses TRBD1 or TRBD2 (5 bases each). This clonotype was sampled from a woman under 40 with Graves' hyperthyroidism. Sequenced: blood. The CDR3 spells CASSAILGGTDTQYF. CDR3 sequence (DNA): TGTGCCAGTAGTGCAATACTAGGGGGCACAGATACGCAGTATTTT.